This TCR beta chain originates from a study of CD8+ T cells in alopecia areata. Across the whole study: Treated individuals took tofacitinib by mouth, 5 to 10 mg twice daily. The study's findings and limits: Tofacitinib did not eliminate many expanded lesional clones from scalp or blood. Both scalp clonality and the expanded CD8+ clones among the top 100 showed a significant decrease with tofacitinib.

The CDR3 has 15 residues. Between the trimmed V and J ends, which lost 0 bases and 2 bases, there was a span of 11 bases. Germline V CDR1 and CDR2: MNHEY, SVGAGI. Treatment described: oral pan-JAK inhibitor, 5-10 mg twice daily. Researchers took lesional scalp punch biopsies and peripheral blood from people who were alopecia areata patients. TCR sequencing used cDNA made by reverse transcription of extracted RNA. Repertoires were generated with immunoSEQ multiplex PCR, while TCRdb's copy carries only in-frame clones and drops some. The table records around 13,000 clones, 68% of them present only once. On this clone itself: The antigen is unknown.

The chain has TRBV6-5 and TRBJ2-7, with D perhaps TRBD1 (6 bases). The TCR sequence derives from a human donor with alopecia areata. The source material was skin, sampled at week 4, from a patient treated with tofacitinib. CDR3 region: CASSYSRQGTYEQYF. The CDR3 nucleotides read TGTGCCAGCAGTTACTCCAGGCAGGGGACCTACGAGCAGTACTTC.